The 32 T cell receptor beta chains listed next were all sequenced from one sample in a study of T-cell memory formation after mild COVID-19. TCRdb reprocessed the 5' RACE reads with MiXCR, giving one entry per CDR3 protein. The table shows 75,000 to 95,000 distinct CDR3 sequences, with around 16% occurring only once. The sample was PBMCs or a T cell subset sorted from them (not recorded which). The receptors were sampled from a man aged 18-30 years who had mild COVID-19 (a few samples of this study predate the infection). Cell type and time point are not known.

There are a few counts of this clonotype. This rearrangement joins TRBV7-6 to TRBJ1-5, with 11 nucleotides matching TRBD1. Germline lookup yields CDR1 SGHVS and CDR2 FNYEAQ. The length of the CDR3 is 15 residues. Germline trimming cut 5 bases from V and 6 bases from J; bases unmatched to any gene: 6. The CDR3 DNA reads as TGTGCCAGCAGCGTACGGACAGGGGGCCGTCAGCCCCAGCATTTT. It yields the protein CASSVRTGGRQPQHF.

This clonotype was seen repeatedly, ten times or more. J is TRBJ1-2 and V is TRBV7-9; D is possibly TRBD1 (6 bases). This CDR3 is 14 amino acids long. V lost 1 base and J lost 7, with 13 bases in between. Germline V CDR1 and CDR2: SEHNR, FQNEAQ (reference sequence). Here the CDR3 reads CASSLDRVRSGYTF. The CDR3 nucleotides are TGTGCCAGCAGCTTAGACAGGGTTCGGAGTGGCTACACCTTC.

This clonotype was counted between two and nine times. The V and J genes are TRBV4-1 and TRBJ1-2, with a weak D call TRBD1 (5 bases). Germline V gene data show CDR1 as MGHRA and CDR2 as YSYEKL. The CDR3 has 13 residues. Trimming shortened V by 6 bases and J by 4 bases, and 12 bases separated the two germline ends. Written as DNA, the CDR3 is TGCGCCAGCAGTCTCAGGGAGGGCTATGGCTACACCTTC. This sequence encodes CASSLREGYGYTF.

The table lists this clonotype with a few counts. V and J are TRBV24-1 and TRBJ2-2; D remains ambiguous. Trimming removed 3 bases from V and 4 bases from J, with 5 bases in between. This CDR3 is built from 13 residues. The germline CDR1 and CDR2 sequences are KGHDR and SFDVKD. CDR3 nucleotides: TGTGCCACCAGTGATGGGGTCACCGGGGAGCTGTTTTTT. As protein: CATSDGVTGELFF.

The V and J genes are TRBV20-1 and TRBJ2-3, with D unclear. Germline CDR1 DFQATT, CDR2 SNEGSKA (reference sequence). The germline V and J ends were trimmed by 0 bases and 0 bases, with 16 bases remaining between them. CDR3 length: 17 amino acids. The CDR3 reads CSARDLRAAASTDTQYF. CDR3 bases: TGCAGTGCTAGAGATCTCCGGGCGGCAGCTAGCACAGATACGCAGTATTTT.

This clonotype was counted only a few times. V and J are TRBV7-8 and TRBJ1-1; no clear D. This CDR3 has 14 amino acids. Trimming stripped 1 base from V and 5 bases from J, with 11 bases between. Looked up from germline, CDR1 is SGHVS and CDR2 is FQNEAQ. The DNA for the CDR3 is TGTGCCAGCAGCTTAGTGACGGGAGGGACTGAAGCTTTCTTT. Translated, it gives CASSLVTGGTEAFF.

The gene calls are TRBV29-1 and TRBJ2-7; the D gene is possibly TRBD2 (6 bases). The germline V and J ends were trimmed by 4 bases and 5 bases, with 12 bases remaining between them. Germline assignment: CDR1 SQVTM and CDR2 ANQGSEA. The CDR3 spans 12 residues. This CDR3 reads CSVGGAGNEQYF. CDR3 DNA sequence: TGCAGCGTTGGAGGGGCGGGAAACGAGCAGTACTTC.

The chain couples TRBV6-6 to TRBJ2-2; D possibly corresponds to TRBD1 (5 bases). Germline CDR1 MNHNY, CDR2 SVGAGI (reference sequence). Trimming removed 2 bases from V and 2 bases from J, with 9 bases in between. The CDR3 loop spans 15 amino acids. The CDR3 DNA follows: TGTGCCAGCAGTTACGAAGGGGCTAACACCGGGGAGCTGTTTTTT. Amino acid sequence: CASSYEGANTGELFF.

This rearrangement joins TRBV7-9 to TRBJ2-3, with 11 positions matching TRBD1. Germline loops: CDR1 SEHNR, CDR2 FQNEAQ (reference sequence). The CDR3 loop spans 18 amino acids. V was pared by 2 bases and J by 5 bases, with 12 bases of the junction left unmatched. CDR3 DNA sequence: TGTGCCAGCAGCTTACAAATTGGGACAGGGGGAGATGGAGATACGCAGTATTTT. It yields the protein CASSLQIGTGGDGDTQYF.

The sample holds many counts of this clonotype. The chain joins TRBV3-1 to TRBJ2-1; 10 nucleotides match TRBD1. Germline V gene lookup returns CDR1 LGHDT and CDR2 YNNKEL (reference sequence). The CDR3 has 16 residues. The trim removed 4 bases at V and 5 bases at J, leaving 8 bases unmatched. CDR3 sequence reads: CASSPRPGTGDNEQFF. CDR3 in DNA: TGTGCCAGCAGCCCGCGACCCGGGACAGGGGACAATGAGCAGTTCTTC.

This clonotype was observed a handful of times. The rearrangement links TRBV5-1 to TRBJ1-4; D remains unclear. The CDR3 is made up of 12 amino acids. The germline V gene has CDR1 SGHRS and CDR2 YFSETQ. The germline V and J ends were trimmed by 0 bases and 13 bases, with 10 bases remaining between them. CDR3 region: CASSLGGRRLFF. CDR3 bases: TGCGCCAGCAGCTTGGGAGGCAGAAGACTGTTTTTT.

The chain combines TRBV13 with TRBJ2-1; 8 nucleotides align to TRBD1. Germline V gives CDR1 PRHDT, CDR2 FYEKMQ (reference sequence). This CDR3 comprises 15 residues. After removal of 5 bases from V and 8 bases from J, the junction contained 11 bases not matched to a gene. DNA of the CDR3: TGTGCCAGCAGCCGTATGAGGGCAGGGGGCGATGAGCAGTTCTTC. Translation: CASSRMRAGGDEQFF.

Note on this clonotype: The final CDR3 position lacks the conserved phenylalanine or tryptophan, pointing to a likely read error. This chain connects TRBV10-3 to TRBJ2-3; TRBD1 or TRBD2 may be the D gene (7 bases each). Germline CDR1 is ENHRY and CDR2 is SYGVKD. Trimming took off 4 bases at V and 5 bases at J, with 13 bases between the two ends. The CDR3 runs 14 residues. The CDR3 loop reads CAISGEGAGDTQYL. In nucleotides, the CDR3 is TGTGCCATCAGTGGGGAGGGGGCAGGAGATACGCAGTATTTG.

This clonotype has ten or more counts. The chain is built from TRBV5-4 and TRBJ2-6, with D unclear. Germline V gene data show CDR1 as SGHNT and CDR2 as YYREEE (reference sequence). V lost 3 bases to trimming and J lost 0 bases, with 19 bases between them. This CDR3 comprises 19 residues. This CDR3 is CASSSAEYVLNSGANVLTF. The CDR3 DNA is TGTGCCAGCAGCTCGGCAGAGTACGTCCTTAACTCTGGGGCCAACGTCCTGACTTTC.

This clonotype was counted between two and nine times. V gene TRBV5-1 combines with J gene TRBJ2-2; a weak D match, TRBD2 (5 bases). Per the germline V gene, CDR1 is SGHRS and CDR2 is YFSETQ. CDR3 length: 18 residues. The V end lost 1 base, the J end lost 0 bases, and 16 bases lay between the germline ends. CDR3 residues: CASSLRGSFRSNTGELFF. DNA for the CDR3: TGCGCCAGCAGCTTGAGAGGGTCCTTCCGTTCGAACACCGGGGAGCTGTTTTTT.

Many counts were recorded for this clonotype. This chain links TRBV27 with TRBJ2-7; possibly TRBD1 for D (5 bases). V dropped 8 bases and J dropped 2 bases, with 13 bases sitting between them. In germline, CDR1 is MNHEY, CDR2 SMNVEV (reference sequence). The CDR3 sequence is 13 residues long. The CDR3 DNA is TGTGCCAGCCGACCTTTAGGGGCCTACGAGCAGTACGTC. It specifies CASRPLGAYEQYV.

In this sample, this clonotype turned up a few times. This chain's CDR3 is CSAHGWRGNNEQFF. The CDR3 DNA reads TGCAGTGCTCACGGCTGGCGGGGAAACAATGAGCAGTTCTTC. The chain joins TRBV20-1 to TRBJ2-1; D is possibly TRBD2 (6 bases). From germline, CDR1 is DFQATT and CDR2 SNEGSKA (reference sequence). The germline V and J ends were trimmed by 5 bases and 5 bases, with 16 bases remaining between them. CDR3 length: 14 amino acids.

In its sample, this clonotype was seen many times. This sequence joins TRBV7-6 and TRBJ2-5; D is unclear. There are 14 residues in the CDR3. Trimming stripped 2 bases from V and 2 bases from J, with 9 bases between. Germline V gene lookup returns CDR1 SGHVS and CDR2 FNYEAQ. CDR3 residues: CASSLLSLQETQYF. CDR3 DNA: TGTGCCAGCAGCTTACTCTCCCTGCAAGAGACCCAGTACTTC.

The CDR3 nucleotides read TGTGCCAGCAGTTCCGTAGGCGAGCGGGCTGAACCCGGCACAGATACGCAGTATTTT. Translation gives CASSSVGERAEPGTDTQYF. V gene TRBV28 combines with J gene TRBJ2-3; maybe TRBD2 (6 bases). The CDR3 has 19 residues. Germline CDR1 reads MDHEN; CDR2 reads SYDVKM. V gave up 4 bases and J gave up 1 base, with 24 bases separating them.

The chain employs TRBV7-6 and TRBJ2-5; 9 bases are shared with TRBD1. The germline V gene encodes CDR1 SGHVS and CDR2 FNYEAQ. This CDR3 comprises 15 residues. V lost 5 bases, J lost 0 bases, and 4 bases stayed unmatched. This chain's CDR3 is CASSQRTGDQETQYF. The CDR3 DNA is TGTGCCAGCAGCCAACGGACAGGGGACCAAGAGACCCAGTACTTC.

This sequence joins TRBV10-3 and TRBJ2-3; 7 bases line up with TRBD1. The J segment lost 5 bases and the V segment lost 2 bases, leaving 4 bases of the junction unmatched. The CDR3 runs to 14 residues. The germline gives CDR1 ENHRY, CDR2 SYGVKD. The CDR3 region has the DNA TGTGCCATCAGTGAGAGGGGGCTGGGAGATACGCAGTATTTT. The encoded protein is CAISERGLGDTQYF.

The V call is TRBV7-3, the J call TRBJ2-5; D is ambiguous. This CDR3 region has 15 residues. V lost 0 bases, J lost 4 bases, and 12 bases lay in between. The germline V gene has CDR1 SGHTA and CDR2 FQGTGA. CDR3 sequence (DNA): TGTGCCAGCAGCTTAACGGGCAGTTGGGCAGAGACCCAGTACTTC. Its translation: CASSLTGSWAETQYF.

This clonotype was seen only a few times. V and J are TRBV28 and TRBJ2-7, with D maybe TRBD1 (5 bases). Germline-derived CDR1 and CDR2 are MDHEN and SYDVKM. There are 14 residues in the CDR3. Trimming removed 6 bases at V and 3 bases at J, with 15 bases between. The CDR3 DNA reads TGTGCCAGCAGCCGTGTCGACAGATACTACGAGCAGTACTTC. This gives the protein CASSRVDRYYEQYF.

The chain is built from TRBV9 and TRBJ1-2, with TRBD1 matching over 8 bases. CDR1 and CDR2 (germline): SGDLS, YYNGEE. With V trimmed by 3 bases and J by 6 bases, 7 bases remained unmatched. The CDR3 totals 14 residues. CDR3 DNA: TGTGCCAGCAGCGCCTTGGGACAGGTGGATGGCTACACCTTC. The encoded protein is CASSALGQVDGYTF.

This clonotype occurred a few times. V is TRBV7-9 and J is TRBJ2-5; D not certain. Looked up from germline, CDR1 is SEHNR and CDR2 is FQNEAQ (reference sequence). This CDR3 spans 14 amino acids. The V gene lost 5 bases and the J gene lost 3 bases, with 13 bases spanning the gap. The CDR3 DNA reads TGTGCCAGCAGCCTCCTTGGAGTTAAAGAGACCCAGTACTTC. Translating gives CASSLLGVKETQYF.

This rearrangement joins TRBV27 to TRBJ2-2; D perhaps matches TRBD1 (6 bases). This CDR3 is built from 13 residues. With 6 bases removed from V and 6 bases from J, the gap between germline ends came to 11 bases. Germline V gene sequence: CDR1 MNHEY, CDR2 SMNVEV (reference sequence). The CDR3 nucleotides read TGTGCCAGCAGGTGGGGGCCCGCCGGGGAGCTGTTTTTT. It encodes CASRWGPAGELFF.

This clonotype has ten or more counts. The chain couples TRBV12-3 or TRBV12-4 to TRBJ2-7; TRBD1 might be the D (5 bases). This CDR3 has 13 residues. The germline V and J ends were trimmed by 1 base and 2 bases, with 6 bases remaining between them. The CDR3 loop is CASSLVDTYEQYF. Written as DNA, the CDR3 is TGTGCCAGCAGTTTAGTGGACACCTACGAGCAGTACTTC.

The V and J genes are TRBV12-3 or TRBV12-4 and TRBJ2-7; 7 bases map to TRBD1. CDR3 length equals 12 residues. With 7 bases clipped from V and 3 bases from J, the junction kept 3 bases outside the gene matches. Written as DNA, the CDR3 is TGTGCCAGCATCGGGACAGACTACGAGCAGTACTTC. Residues: CASIGTDYEQYF.

The CDR3 DNA sequence: TGTGCCACCAGCGTCGGACAGGGGAGCACAGATACGCAGTATTTT. Translating it yields CATSVGQGSTDTQYF. The chain uses TRBV24-1 and TRBJ2-3; TRBD1 matches at 9 bases. This CDR3 has 15 residues. Trimming removed 7 bases from V and 0 bases from J; junction bases left unmatched: 4. Germline V gene lookup returns CDR1 KGHDR and CDR2 SFDVKD.

This clonotype occurred a few times. The CDR3 DNA sequence: TGTGCCAGCAGCCCCCTTGGGGGGGTTCGTCGAACTGAAGCTTTCTTT. This encodes CASSPLGGVRRTEAFF. The chain links TRBV3-1 to TRBJ1-1; the D gene is possibly TRBD1 (5 bases). The CDR3 runs 16 residues. Germline values: CDR1 LGHDT, CDR2 YNNKEL (reference sequence). V was clipped by 4 bases and J by 5 bases, with 20 bases between them.

The CDR3 is CASSPTLGQGRNEQFF. DNA of the CDR3: TGTGCCAGCAGCCCCACCCTGGGACAGGGTCGCAATGAGCAGTTCTTC. The chain links TRBV11-2 to TRBJ2-1, with TRBD1 matching over 9 bases. CDR1 is SGHAT, CDR2 FQNNGV, per germline. The CDR3 extends over 16 amino acids. Unmatched junction bases numbered 11, after V lost 5 bases and J lost 6 bases.

This clonotype occurred a few times. This sequence joins TRBV7-8 and TRBJ1-2; 9 bases are shared with TRBD1. Germline trimming cut 3 bases from V and 8 bases from J; bases unmatched to any gene: 10. CDR1 SGHVS and CDR2 FQNEAQ come from the germline V gene. The CDR3 has 15 amino acids. Here the CDR3 DNA reads TGTGCCAGCAGCTTCCCACTGGGGACAGGGCACGGCTACACCTTC. Amino acids: CASSFPLGTGHGYTF.